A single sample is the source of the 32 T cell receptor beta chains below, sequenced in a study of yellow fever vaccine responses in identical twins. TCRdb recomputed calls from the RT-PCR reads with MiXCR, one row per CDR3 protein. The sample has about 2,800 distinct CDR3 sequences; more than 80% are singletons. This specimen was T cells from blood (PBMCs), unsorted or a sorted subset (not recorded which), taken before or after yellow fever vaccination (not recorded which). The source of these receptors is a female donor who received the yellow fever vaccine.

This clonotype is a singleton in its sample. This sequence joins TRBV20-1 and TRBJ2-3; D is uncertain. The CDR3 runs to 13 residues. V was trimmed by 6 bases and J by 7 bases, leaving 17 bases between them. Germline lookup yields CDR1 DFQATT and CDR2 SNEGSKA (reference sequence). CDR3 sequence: CSAIFNGPNTQYF. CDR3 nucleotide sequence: TGCAGTGCCATATTCAATGGCCCTAATACGCAGTATTTT.

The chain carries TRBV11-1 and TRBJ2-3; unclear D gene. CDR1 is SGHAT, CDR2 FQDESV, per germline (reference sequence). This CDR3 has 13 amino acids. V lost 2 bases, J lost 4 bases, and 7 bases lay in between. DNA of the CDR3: TGTGCCAGCAGCTTATTGGGATCAGATACGCAGTATTTT. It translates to CASSLLGSDTQYF. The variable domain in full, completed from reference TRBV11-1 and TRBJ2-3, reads EAEVAQSPRYKITEKSQAVAFWCDPISGHATLYWYRQILGQGPELLVQFQDESVVDDSQLPKDRFSAERLKGVDSTLKIQPAELGDSAMYLCASSLLGSDTQYFGPGTRLTVL.

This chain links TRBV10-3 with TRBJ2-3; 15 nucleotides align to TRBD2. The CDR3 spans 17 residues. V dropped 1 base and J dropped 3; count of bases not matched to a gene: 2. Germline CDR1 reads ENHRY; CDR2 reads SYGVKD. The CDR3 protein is CAISELGTSGGTDTQYF. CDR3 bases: TGTGCCATCAGTGAGTTGGGGACTAGCGGGGGGACAGATACGCAGTATTTT.

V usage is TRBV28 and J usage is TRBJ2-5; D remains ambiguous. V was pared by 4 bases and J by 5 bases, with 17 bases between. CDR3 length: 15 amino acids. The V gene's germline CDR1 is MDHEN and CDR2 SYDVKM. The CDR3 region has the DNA TGTGCCAGCAGTTCCTCATCCTTGCCCCGGGAGACCCAGTACTTC. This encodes CASSSSSLPRETQYF. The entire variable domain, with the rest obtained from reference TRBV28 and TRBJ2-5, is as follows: DVKVTQSSRYLVKRTGEKVFLECVQDMDHENMFWYRQDPGLGLRLIYFSYDVKMKEKGDIPEGYSVSREKKERFSLILESASTNQTSMYLCASSSSSLPRETQYFGPGTRLLVL.

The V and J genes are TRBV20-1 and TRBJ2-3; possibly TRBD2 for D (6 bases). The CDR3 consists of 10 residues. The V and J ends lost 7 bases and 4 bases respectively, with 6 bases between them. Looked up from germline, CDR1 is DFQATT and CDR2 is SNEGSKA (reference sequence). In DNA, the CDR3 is TGCAGTGGGGGGGCAGATACGCAGTATTTT. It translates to CSGGADTQYF.

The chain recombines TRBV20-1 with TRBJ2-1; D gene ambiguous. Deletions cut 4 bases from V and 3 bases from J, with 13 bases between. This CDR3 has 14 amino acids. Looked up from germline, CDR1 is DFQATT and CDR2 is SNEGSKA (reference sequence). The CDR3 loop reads CSAKLTEDYNEQFF. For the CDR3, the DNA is TGCAGTGCTAAACTTACAGAAGACTACAATGAGCAGTTCTTC.

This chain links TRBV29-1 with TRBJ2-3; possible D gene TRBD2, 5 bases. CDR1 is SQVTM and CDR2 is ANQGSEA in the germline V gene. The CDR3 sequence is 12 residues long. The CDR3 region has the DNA TGCAGTCCCGTCTTAGGGAGAGATACGCAGTATTTT. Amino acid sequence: CSPVLGRDTQYF.

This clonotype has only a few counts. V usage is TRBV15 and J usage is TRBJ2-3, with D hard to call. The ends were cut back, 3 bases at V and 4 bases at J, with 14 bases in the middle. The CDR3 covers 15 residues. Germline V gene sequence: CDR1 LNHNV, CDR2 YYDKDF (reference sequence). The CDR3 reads CATSRSTTDADTQYF. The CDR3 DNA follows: TGTGCCACCAGCAGGTCGACCACCGACGCAGATACGCAGTATTTT.

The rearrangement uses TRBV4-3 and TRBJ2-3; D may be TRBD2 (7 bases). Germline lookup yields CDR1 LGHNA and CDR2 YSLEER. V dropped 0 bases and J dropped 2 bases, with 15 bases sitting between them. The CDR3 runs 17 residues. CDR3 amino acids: CASSQDRIGGPTDTQYF. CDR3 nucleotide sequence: TGCGCCAGCAGCCAAGATCGTATCGGGGGGCCCACAGATACGCAGTATTTT.

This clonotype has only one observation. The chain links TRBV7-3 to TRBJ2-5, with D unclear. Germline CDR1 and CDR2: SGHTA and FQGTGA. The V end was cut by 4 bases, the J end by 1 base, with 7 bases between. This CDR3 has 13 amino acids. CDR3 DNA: TGTGCCAGCAGCTCGCTCCCCCAAGAGACCCAGTACTTC. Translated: CASSSLPQETQYF.

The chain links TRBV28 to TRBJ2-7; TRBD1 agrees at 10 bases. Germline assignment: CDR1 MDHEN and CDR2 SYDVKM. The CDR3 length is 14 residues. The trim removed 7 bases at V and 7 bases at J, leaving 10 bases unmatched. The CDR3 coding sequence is TGTGCCAGCACAGTCCGGGACAGGGGTTGGGAGCAGTACTTC. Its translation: CASTVRDRGWEQYF.

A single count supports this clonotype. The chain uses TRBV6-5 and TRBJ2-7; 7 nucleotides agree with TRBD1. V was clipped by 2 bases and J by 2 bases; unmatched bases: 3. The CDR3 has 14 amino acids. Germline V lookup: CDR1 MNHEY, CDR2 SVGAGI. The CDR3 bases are TGTGCCAGCAGTTACGGGCAGGGGGCCTACGAGCAGTACTTC. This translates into CASSYGQGAYEQYF.

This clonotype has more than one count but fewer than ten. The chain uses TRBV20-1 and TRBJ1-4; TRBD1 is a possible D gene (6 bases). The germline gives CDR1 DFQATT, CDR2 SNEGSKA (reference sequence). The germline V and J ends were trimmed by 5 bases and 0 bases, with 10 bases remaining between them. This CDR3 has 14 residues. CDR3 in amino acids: CSASGHTTNEKLFF. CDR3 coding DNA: TGCAGTGCTTCGGGACATACAACTAATGAAAAACTGTTTTTT.

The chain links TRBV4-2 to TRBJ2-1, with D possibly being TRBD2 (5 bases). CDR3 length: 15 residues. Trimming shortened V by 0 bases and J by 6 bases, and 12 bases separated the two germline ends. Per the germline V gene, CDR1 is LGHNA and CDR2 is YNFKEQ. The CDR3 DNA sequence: TGTGCCAGCAGCCAAGATCCTGGGAGTAGCAATGAGCAGTTCTTC. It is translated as CASSQDPGSSNEQFF.

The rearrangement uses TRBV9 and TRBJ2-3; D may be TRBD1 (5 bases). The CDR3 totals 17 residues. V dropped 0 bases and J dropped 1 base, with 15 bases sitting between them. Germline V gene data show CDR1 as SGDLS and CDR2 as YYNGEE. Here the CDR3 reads CASSVAPGLTRTDTQYF. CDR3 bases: TGTGCCAGCAGCGTAGCTCCAGGGCTAACACGCACAGATACGCAGTATTTT.

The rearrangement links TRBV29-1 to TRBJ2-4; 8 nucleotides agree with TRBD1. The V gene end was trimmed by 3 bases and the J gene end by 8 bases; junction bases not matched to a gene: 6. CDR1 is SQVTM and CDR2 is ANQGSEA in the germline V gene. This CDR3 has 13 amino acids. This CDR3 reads CSVDVNRGDIQYF. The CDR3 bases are TGCAGCGTTGATGTGAACAGGGGGGACATTCAGTACTTC.

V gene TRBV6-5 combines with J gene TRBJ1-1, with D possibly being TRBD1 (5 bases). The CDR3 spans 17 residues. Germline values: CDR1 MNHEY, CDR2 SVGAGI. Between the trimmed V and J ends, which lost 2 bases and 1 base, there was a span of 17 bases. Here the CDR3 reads CASSYPLGRGENTEAFF. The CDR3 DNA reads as TGTGCCAGCAGTTACCCCTTGGGGAGGGGAGAGAACACTGAAGCTTTCTTT.

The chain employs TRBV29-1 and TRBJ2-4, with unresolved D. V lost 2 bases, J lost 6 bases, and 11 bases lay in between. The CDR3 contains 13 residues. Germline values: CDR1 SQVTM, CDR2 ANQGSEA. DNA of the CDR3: TGCAGCGTTGAAAAGGACCCTGGAAACATTCAGTACTTC. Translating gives CSVEKDPGNIQYF.

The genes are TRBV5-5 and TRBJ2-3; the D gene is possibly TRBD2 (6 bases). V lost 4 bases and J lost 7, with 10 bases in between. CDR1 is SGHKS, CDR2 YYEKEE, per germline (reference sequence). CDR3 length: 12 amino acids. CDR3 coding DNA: TGTGCCAGCAGCGGGGACTCTTATACGCAGTATTTT. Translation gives CASSGDSYTQYF.

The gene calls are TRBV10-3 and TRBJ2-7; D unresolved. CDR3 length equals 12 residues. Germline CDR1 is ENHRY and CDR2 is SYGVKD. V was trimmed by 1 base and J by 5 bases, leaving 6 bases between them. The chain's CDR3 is CAISEFSHEQYV. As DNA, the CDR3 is TGTGCCATCAGTGAGTTTTCCCACGAGCAGTACGTC.

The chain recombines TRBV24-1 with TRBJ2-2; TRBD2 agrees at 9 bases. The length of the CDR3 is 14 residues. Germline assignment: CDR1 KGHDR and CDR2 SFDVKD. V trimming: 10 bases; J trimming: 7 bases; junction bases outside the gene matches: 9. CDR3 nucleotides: TGTGCCACTATCCTCAGGACTAGCGTCGGGGAGCTGTTTTTT. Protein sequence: CATILRTSVGELFF.

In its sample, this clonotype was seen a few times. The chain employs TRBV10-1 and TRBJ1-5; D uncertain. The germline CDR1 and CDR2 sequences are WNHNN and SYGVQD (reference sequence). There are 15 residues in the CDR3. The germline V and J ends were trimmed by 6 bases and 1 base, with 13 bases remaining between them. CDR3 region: CASSSIIRSNQPQHF. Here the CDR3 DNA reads TGCGCCAGCAGCTCCATAATCAGGAGCAATCAGCCCCAGCATTTT.

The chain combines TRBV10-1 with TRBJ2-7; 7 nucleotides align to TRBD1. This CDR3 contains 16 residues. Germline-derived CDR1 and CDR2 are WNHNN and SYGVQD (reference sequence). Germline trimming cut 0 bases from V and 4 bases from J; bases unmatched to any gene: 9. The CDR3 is CASSESIPGQKYEQYF. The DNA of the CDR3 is TGCGCCAGCAGTGAGTCAATCCCGGGACAGAAGTACGAGCAGTACTTC.

CDR3 nucleotide sequence: TGTGCCACCGCCGGCCGGGATGAGCAGTTCTTC. This encodes CATAGRDEQFF. The chain couples TRBV24-1 to TRBJ2-1; D unclear. CDR1 and CDR2 (germline): KGHDR, SFDVKD. The CDR3 consists of 11 residues. Trimming took 9 bases from V and 8 from J, leaving 10 bases between them.

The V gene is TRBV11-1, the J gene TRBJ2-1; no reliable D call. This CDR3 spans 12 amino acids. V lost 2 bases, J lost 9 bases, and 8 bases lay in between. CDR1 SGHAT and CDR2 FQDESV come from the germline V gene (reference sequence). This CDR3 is CASSLREFEQFF. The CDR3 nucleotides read TGTGCCAGCAGCTTACGCGAATTTGAGCAGTTCTTC.

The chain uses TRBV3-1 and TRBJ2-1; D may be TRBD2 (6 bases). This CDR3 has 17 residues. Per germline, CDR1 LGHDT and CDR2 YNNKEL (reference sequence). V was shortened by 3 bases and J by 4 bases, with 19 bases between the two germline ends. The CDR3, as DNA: TGTGCCAGCAGCCAGCTAGGTCGGGAGCCCCTTTACAATGAGCAGTTCTTC. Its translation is CASSQLGREPLYNEQFF.

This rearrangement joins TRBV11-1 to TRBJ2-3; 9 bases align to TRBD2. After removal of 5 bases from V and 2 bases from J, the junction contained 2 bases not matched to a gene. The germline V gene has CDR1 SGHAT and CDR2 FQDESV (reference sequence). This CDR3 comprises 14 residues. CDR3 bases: TGTGCCAGCAGCCAGCGGGGGGCCACAGATACGCAGTATTTT. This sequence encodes CASSQRGATDTQYF.

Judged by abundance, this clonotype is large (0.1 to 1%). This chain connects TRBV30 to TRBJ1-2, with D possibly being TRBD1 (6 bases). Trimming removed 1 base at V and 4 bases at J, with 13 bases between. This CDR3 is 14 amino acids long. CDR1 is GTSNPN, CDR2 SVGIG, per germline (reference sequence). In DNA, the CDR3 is TGTGCCTGGAGTGAGGGGGAGTGGAGCTATGGCTACACCTTC. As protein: CAWSEGEWSYGYTF.

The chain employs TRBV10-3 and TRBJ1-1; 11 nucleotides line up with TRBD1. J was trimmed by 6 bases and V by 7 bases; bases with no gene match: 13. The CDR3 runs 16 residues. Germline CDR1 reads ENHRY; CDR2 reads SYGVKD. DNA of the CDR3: TGTGCCATCACCCGAGGACAGGGGGCAGCAGGCCCTGAAGCTTTCTTT. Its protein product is CAITRGQGAAGPEAFF.

CDR3 protein: CASSYLTQETQYF. The CDR3 DNA reads TGTGCCAGCAGTTATCTTACCCAAGAGACCCAGTACTTC. The chain employs TRBV6-2 or TRBV6-3 and TRBJ2-5; D is undetermined. Germline lookup yields CDR1 MNHEY and CDR2 SVGEGT. The CDR3 spans 13 residues. V shed 3 bases and J shed 1 base, with 6 bases lying between them.

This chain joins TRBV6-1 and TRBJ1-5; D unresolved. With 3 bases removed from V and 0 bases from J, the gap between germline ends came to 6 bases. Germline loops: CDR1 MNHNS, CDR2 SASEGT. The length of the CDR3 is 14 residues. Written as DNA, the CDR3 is TGTGCCAGCAGTGATTTGATTAGCAATCAGCCCCAGCATTTT. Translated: CASSDLISNQPQHF.

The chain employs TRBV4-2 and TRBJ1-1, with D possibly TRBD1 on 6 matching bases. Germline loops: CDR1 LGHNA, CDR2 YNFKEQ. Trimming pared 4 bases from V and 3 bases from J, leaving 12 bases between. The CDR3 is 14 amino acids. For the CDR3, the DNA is TGTGCCAGCAGCCGGAAACAGGGAGACACTGAAGCTTTCTTT. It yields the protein CASSRKQGDTEAFF.